The 4 T cell receptor beta chains below come from one sample, sequenced in a study of Graves' ophthalmopathy and Graves' hyperthyroidism. The study amplified TCR beta CDR3 regions using RNA transcripts. RT-PCR was first run with HTBI primers, then multiplex PCR in a second round. MiXCR was run by TCRdb on the multiplex PCR reads, yielding one entry per CDR3 protein. The sample lists hundreds of thousands of distinct CDR3 sequences; more than 20% were seen once. The sequenced material came from peripheral blood. Every receptor here comes from a woman between 18 and 29 years old with stable Graves' hyperthyroidism.

This clonotype was recorded at least ten times. The chain has TRBV12-3 or TRBV12-4 and TRBJ2-5, with D unresolved. Trimming left V 5 bases short and J 2 bases short, with 3 bases between. The CDR3 runs 11 residues. The DNA of the CDR3 is TGTGCCAGCAGTCAACAAGAGACCCAGTACTTC. Translating gives CASSQQETQYF.

Details on this clonotype: At one end the junction does not follow the germline gene, possibly because of a read error. The chain uses TRBV11-2 and TRBJ2-7; maybe TRBD2 (7 bases). The germline CDR1 and CDR2 sequences are SGHAT and FQNNGV. This CDR3 region has 16 residues. The CDR3: CVSSQGRGDFPYEQYF. The CDR3 bases are TGTGTCAGCAGCCAGGGGAGGGGGGACTTCCCGTACGAGCAGTACTTC. Supplemented by reference TRBV11-2 and TRBJ2-7, the full variable domain reads EAGVAQSPRYKIIEKRQSVAFWCNPISGHATLYWYQQILGQGPKLLIQFQNNGVVDDSQLPKDRFSAERLKGVDSTLKIQPAKLEDSAVYLCVSSQGRGDFPYEQYFGPGTRLTVT.

This clonotype appeared many times. This chain uses TRBV20-1 with TRBJ2-5; 9 bases are shared with TRBD1. V trimming: 0 bases; J trimming: 3 bases; junction bases outside the gene matches: 8. The CDR3 contains 16 residues. Germline lookup yields CDR1 DFQATT and CDR2 SNEGSKA (reference sequence). CDR3 amino acids: CSARDLGTGFEETQYF. In DNA, the CDR3 is TGCAGTGCTAGAGACCTCGGGACAGGGTTTGAAGAGACCCAGTACTTC.

About this clonotype itself: This may arise from a read error, as a much more abundant clone is one base away. The chain joins TRBV4-1 to TRBJ1-2; D possibly corresponds to TRBD1 (5 bases). Per germline, CDR1 MGHRA and CDR2 YSYEKL. The CDR3 is 13 amino acids. V lost 1 base, J lost 4 bases, and 7 bases lay in between. The CDR3 reads CASSQGGTYGYTF. CDR3 sequence (DNA): TGCGCCAGCAGCCAAGGAGGGACCTATGGCTACACCTTC.